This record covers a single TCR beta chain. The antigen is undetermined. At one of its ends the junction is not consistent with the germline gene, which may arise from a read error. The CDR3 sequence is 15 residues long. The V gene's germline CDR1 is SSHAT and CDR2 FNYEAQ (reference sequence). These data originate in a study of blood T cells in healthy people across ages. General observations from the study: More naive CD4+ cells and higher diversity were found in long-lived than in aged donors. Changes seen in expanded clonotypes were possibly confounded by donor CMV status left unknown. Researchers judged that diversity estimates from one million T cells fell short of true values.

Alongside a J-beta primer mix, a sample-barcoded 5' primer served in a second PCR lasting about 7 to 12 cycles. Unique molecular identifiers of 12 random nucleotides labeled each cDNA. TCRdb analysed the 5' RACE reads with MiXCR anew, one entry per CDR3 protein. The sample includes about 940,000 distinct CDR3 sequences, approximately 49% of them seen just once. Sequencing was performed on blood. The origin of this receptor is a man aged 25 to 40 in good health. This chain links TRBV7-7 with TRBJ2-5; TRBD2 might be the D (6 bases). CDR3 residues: CASSTGDSPQETQYF. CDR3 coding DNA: TGTGCTAGCAGCACCGGGGACTCACCCCAAGAGACCCAGTACTTC.